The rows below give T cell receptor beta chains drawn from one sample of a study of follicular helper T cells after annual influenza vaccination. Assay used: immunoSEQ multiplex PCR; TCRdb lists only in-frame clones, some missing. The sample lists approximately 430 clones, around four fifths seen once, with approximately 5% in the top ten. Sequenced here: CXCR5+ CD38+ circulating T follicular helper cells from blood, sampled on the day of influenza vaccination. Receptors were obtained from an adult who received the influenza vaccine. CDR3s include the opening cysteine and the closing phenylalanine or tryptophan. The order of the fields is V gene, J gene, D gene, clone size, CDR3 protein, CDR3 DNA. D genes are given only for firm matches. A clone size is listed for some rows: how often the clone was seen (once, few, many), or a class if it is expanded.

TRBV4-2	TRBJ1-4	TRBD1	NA	CASSQTGQGFSANEKLFF	TGTGCCAGCAGCCAAACGGGACAGGGGTTTAGTGCTAATGAAAAACTGTTTTTT
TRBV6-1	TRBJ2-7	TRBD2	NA	CASSGLSGRGYEQYF	TGTGCCAGCAGTGGACTAAGCGGGAGAGGTTACGAGCAGTACTTC
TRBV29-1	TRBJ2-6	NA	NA	CSVYTVLAYKSRANVLTF	TGCAGCGTTTATACGGTACTAGCATACAAAAGTCGGGCCAACGTCCTGACTTTC
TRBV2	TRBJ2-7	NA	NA	CASSDDQNEQYF	TGTGCCAGCAGTGACGACCAGAACGAGCAGTACTTC
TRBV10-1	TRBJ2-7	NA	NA	CASSESGFVNEQYF	TGCGCCAGCAGTGAATCAGGGTTTGTAAACGAGCAGTACTTC
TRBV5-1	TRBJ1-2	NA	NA	CASSFGYYGYTF	TGCGCCAGCAGCTTTGGGTACTATGGCTACACCTTC
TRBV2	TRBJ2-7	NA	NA	CASQATGLGEQYF	TGTGCCAGCCAGGCTACTGGCCTAGGGGAGCAGTACTTC
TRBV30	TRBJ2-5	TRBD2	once	CAWSGLAGGVETQYF	TGTGCCTGGAGTGGACTAGCGGGAGGGGTGGAGACCCAGTACTTC
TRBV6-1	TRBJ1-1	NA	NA	CASSVAEGETEAFF	TGTGCCAGCAGTGTGGCAGAGGGGGAGACTGAAGCTTTCTTT
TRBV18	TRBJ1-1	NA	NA	CASSPSTDSLNTEAFF	TGTGCCAGCTCACCTTCGACAGATAGTTTGAACACTGAAGCTTTCTTT
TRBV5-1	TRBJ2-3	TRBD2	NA	CASSLRSSAGVDTQYF	TGCGCCAGCAGCTTGCGCTCCTCCGCGGGAGTGGATACGCAGTATTTT
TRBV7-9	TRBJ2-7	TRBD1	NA	CASSFGDRDVDEQYF	TGTGCCAGCAGCTTCGGGGACAGGGACGTCGACGAGCAGTACTTC
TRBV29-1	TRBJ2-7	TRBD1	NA	CSVATGDEQYF	TGCAGCGTCGCCACAGGGGACGAGCAGTACTTC
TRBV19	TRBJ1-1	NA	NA	CASIISGRRNTEAFF	TGTGCCAGTATTATATCCGGGAGGCGGAACACTGAAGCTTTCTTT
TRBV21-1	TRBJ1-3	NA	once	CASSIVLAQHARNTIYF	TGTGCCAGCAGCATTGTGCTAGCTCAACACGCACGAAACACCATATATTTT
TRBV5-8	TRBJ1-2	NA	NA	CASSLYPRKTYGYTF	TGTGCCAGCTCCCTCTATCCACGAAAGACCTATGGCTACACCTTC
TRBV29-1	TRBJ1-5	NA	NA	CSVATNDNQPQHF	TGCAGCGTCGCGACTAATGACAATCAGCCCCAGCATTTT
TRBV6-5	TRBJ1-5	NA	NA	CASIRSFNQPQHF	TGTGCCAGCATTCGGTCTTTCAATCAGCCCCAGCATTTT
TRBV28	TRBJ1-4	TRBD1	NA	CASRAPGGKLFF	TGTGCCAGCAGGGCCCCAGGGGGAAAACTGTTTTTT
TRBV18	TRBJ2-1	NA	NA	CASSPVEGSESEQFF	TGTGCCAGCTCACCGGTAGAGGGCTCCGAAAGTGAGCAGTTCTTC
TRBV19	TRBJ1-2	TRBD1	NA	CASSITRQGFYGYTF	TGTGCCAGTAGTATCACTCGACAGGGCTTCTATGGCTACACCTTC
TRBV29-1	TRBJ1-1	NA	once	CSAREGQWNTEAFF	TGCAGCGCCAGAGAGGGCCAGTGGAACACTGAAGCTTTCTTT
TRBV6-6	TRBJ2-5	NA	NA	CASSTIRGPSETQYF	TGTGCCAGCAGTACCATCAGGGGCCCCTCGGAGACCCAGTACTTC
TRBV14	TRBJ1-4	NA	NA	CASSQEIGPGEKLFF	TGTGCCAGCAGCCAAGAAATTGGGCCAGGGGAAAAACTGTTTTTT
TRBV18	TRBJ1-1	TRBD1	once	CASSSGTGAREAFF	TGTGCCAGCTCATCCGGGACAGGGGCGCGGGAAGCTTTCTTT
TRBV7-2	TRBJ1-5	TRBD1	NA	CASSSYRGHQPQHF	TGTGCCAGCAGCTCCTACAGGGGACATCAGCCCCAGCATTTT
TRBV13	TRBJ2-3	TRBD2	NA	CASSGGGGRLTDTQYF	TGTGCCAGCAGCGGTGGGGGGGGACGGCTCACAGATACGCAGTATTTT
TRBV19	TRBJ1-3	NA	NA	CASTPGTTGNTIYF	TGTGCCAGTACCCCTGGGACGACTGGAAACACCATATATTTT
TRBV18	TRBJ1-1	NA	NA	CASSPGNMNTEAFF	TGTGCCAGCTCACCCGGGAACATGAACACTGAAGCTTTCTTT
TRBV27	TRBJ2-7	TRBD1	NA	CASSSRLDRGTYEQYF	TGTGCCAGCAGTTCTCGTCTGGACAGGGGGACCTACGAGCAGTACTTC
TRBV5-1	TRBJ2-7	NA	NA	CASSSEGTGNEQYF	TGCGCCAGCAGCTCGGAAGGGACGGGTAACGAGCAGTACTTC
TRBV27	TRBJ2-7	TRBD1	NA	CASPKWGQGYEQYF	TGTGCCAGCCCTAAATGGGGACAGGGCTACGAGCAGTACTTC
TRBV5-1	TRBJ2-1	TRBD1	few	CASSRTGANNEQFF	TGCGCGTCCTCAAGGACAGGGGCAAACAATGAGCAGTTCTTC